This paragraph reports one T cell receptor beta chain. The antigen is undetermined. The source of the sample is a study of identical twins. Findings of the study overall: Models underestimated how often monozygotic twins shared out-of-frame TCR alpha. Cord blood beta clonotypes present at high abundance carried fewer insertions; no such pattern appeared in memory repertoires. In zero-insertion analyses, partial confounding could arise from invariant MAIT and iNKT cells.

Healthy Caucasians, and only they, were the donors. MiXCR, run by TCRdb on the 5' RACE reads, gives a single entry per CDR3 protein. The table has 300,000 to 350,000 distinct CDR3 sequences, roughly an eighth seen once. In addition, the sample was reused for a study of yellow fever vaccine responses in identical twins.

The receptor was derived from a woman aged 18-30 years in good health. Sequenced material: CD8+ T cells sorted from blood.

The CDR3 protein is CASSGLAGEETQYF. The CDR3 coding sequence is TGTGCCAGCAGCGGACTAGCGGGAGAGGAGACCCAGTACTTC. The chain joins TRBV14 to TRBJ2-5; 13 positions match TRBD2. CDR3 length: 14 amino acids. Per the germline V gene, CDR1 is SGHDN and CDR2 is FVKESK. Germline trimming cut 5 bases from V and 5 bases from J; bases unmatched to any gene: 2.